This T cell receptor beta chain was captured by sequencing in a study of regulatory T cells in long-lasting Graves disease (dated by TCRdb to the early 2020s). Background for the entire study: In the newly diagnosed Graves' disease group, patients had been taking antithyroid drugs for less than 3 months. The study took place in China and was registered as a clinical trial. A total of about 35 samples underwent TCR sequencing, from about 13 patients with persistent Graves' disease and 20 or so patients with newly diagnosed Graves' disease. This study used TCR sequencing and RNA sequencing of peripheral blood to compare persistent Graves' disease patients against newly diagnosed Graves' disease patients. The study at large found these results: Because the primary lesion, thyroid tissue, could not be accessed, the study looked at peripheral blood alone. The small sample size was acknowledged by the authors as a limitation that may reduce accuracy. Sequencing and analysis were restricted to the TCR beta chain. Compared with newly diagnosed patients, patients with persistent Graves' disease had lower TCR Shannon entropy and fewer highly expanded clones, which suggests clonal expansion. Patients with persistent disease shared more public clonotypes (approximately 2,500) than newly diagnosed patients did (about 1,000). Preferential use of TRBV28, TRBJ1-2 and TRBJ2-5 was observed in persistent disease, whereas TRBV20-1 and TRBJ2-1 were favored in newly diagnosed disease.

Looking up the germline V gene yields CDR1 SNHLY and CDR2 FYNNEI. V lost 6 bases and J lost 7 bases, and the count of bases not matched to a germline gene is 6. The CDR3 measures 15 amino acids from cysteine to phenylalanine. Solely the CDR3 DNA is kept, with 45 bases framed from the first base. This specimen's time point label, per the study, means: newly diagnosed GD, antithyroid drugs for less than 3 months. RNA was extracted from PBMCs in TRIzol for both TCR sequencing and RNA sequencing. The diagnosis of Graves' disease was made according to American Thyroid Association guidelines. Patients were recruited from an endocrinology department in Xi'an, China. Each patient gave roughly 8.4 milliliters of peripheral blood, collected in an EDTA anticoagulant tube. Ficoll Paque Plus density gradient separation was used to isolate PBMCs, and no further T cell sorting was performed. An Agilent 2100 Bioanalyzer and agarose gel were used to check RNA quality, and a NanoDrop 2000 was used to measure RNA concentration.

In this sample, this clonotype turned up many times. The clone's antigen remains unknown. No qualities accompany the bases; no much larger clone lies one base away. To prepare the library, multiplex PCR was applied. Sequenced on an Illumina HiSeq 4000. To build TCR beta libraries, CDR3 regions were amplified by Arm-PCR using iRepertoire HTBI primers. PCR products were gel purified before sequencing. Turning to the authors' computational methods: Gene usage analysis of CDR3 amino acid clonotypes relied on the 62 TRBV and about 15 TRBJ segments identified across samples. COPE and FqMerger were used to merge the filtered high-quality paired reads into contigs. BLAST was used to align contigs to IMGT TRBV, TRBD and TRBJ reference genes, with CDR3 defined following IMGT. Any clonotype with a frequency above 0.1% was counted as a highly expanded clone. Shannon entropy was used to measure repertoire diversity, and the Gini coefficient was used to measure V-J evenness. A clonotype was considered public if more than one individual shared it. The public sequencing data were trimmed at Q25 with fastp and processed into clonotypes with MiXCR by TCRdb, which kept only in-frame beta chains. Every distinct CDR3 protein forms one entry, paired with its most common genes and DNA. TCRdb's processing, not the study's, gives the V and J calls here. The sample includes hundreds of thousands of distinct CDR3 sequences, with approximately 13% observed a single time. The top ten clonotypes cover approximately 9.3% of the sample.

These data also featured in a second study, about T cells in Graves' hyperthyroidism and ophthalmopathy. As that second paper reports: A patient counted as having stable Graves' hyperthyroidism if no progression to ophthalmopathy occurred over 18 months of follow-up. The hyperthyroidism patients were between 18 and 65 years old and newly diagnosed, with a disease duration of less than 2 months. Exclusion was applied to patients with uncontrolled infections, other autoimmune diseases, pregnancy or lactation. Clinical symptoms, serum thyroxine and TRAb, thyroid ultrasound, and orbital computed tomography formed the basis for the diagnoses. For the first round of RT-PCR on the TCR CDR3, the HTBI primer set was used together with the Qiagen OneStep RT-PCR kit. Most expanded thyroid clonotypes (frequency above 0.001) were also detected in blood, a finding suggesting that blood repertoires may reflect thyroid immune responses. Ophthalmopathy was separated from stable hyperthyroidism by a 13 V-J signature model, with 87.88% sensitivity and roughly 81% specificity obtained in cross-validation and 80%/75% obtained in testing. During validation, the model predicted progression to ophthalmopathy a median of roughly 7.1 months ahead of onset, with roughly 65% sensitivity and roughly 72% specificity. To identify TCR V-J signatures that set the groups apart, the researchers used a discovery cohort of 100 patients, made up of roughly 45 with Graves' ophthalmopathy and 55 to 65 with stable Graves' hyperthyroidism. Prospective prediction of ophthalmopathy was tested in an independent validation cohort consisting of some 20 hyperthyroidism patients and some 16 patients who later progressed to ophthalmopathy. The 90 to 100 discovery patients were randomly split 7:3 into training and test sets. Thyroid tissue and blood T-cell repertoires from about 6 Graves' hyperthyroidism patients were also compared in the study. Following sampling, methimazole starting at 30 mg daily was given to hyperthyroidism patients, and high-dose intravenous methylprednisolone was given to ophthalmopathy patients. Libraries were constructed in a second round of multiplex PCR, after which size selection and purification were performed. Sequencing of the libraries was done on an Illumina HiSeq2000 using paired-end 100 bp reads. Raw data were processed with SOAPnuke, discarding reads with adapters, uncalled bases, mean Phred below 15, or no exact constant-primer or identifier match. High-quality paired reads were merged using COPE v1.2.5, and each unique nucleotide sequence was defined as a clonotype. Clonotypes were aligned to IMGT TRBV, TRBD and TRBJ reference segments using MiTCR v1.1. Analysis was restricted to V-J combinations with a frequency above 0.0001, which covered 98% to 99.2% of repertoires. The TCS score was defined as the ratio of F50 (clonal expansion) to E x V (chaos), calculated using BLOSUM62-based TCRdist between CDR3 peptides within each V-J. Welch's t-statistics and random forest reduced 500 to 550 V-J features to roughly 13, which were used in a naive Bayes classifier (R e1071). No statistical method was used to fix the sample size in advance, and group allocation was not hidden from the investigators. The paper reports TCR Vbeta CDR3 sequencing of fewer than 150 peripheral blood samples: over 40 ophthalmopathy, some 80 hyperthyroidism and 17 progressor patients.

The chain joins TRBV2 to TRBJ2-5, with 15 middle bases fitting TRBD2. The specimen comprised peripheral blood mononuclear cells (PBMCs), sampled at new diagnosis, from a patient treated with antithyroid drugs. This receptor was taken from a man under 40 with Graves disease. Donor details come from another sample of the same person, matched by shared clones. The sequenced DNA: TGTGCCAGCAGGGGACTAGCGGGAGGAGGAGGGACCCAGTACTTC. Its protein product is CASRGLAGGGGTQYF.